This T cell receptor (beta chain) was obtained from a study of blood T cell repertoires in COVID-19. TCRdb's copy holds only in-frame clones and misses some; the assay was immunoSEQ multiplex PCR. The table shows some 240,000 clones, with around four fifths occurring only once. The germline gives CDR1 SEHNR, CDR2 FQNEAQ (reference sequence). CDR3 length equals 12 residues. V lost 5 bases to trimming and J lost 3 bases, with 7 bases between them. This clone was seen once. This clonotype was obtained from a man aged 30-40 years with acute COVID-19. Material: PBMCs or T cells enriched from blood (not recorded which). The chain is built from TRBV7-9 and TRBJ1-2, with D unresolved. CDR3 nucleotide sequence: TGTGCCAGCAGCCCCGAGCACTATGGCTACACCTTC. It yields the protein CASSPEHYGYTF.